This passage covers 28 T cell receptor beta chains from one sample sequenced in a study of cytomegalovirus exposure and HLA in healthy donors. 13 Jbeta primers and 60 Vbeta primers were used for the PCR. The method was immunoSEQ multiplex PCR; TCRdb's version includes in-frame clones alone and lacks a portion of them. The sample contains roughly 190,000 clones, around 74% of which appear only once. The sample was PBMCs. These receptors were collected from a girl between 10 and 17 years old in good health and CMV-seropositive.

The rearrangement uses TRBV11-2 and TRBJ2-1; D is unresolved. The V end was cut by 0 bases, the J end by 12 bases, with 12 bases between. This CDR3 region has 13 residues. The germline gives CDR1 SGHAT, CDR2 FQNNGV. Here the CDR3 DNA reads TGTGCCAGCAGCTTAGATCCTATCCGCGGGCAGTTCTTC. It yields the protein CASSLDPIRGQFF.

The chain joins TRBV6-6 to TRBJ1-1; D call uncertain. This CDR3 has 13 residues. Germline assignment: CDR1 MNHNY and CDR2 SVGAGI (reference sequence). V lost 5 bases and J 3 bases, leaving 10 bases between the germline ends. The CDR3 nucleotides are TGTGCCAGCAGTGGCCCCAGTTACACTGAAGCTTTCTTT. This codes for CASSGPSYTEAFF.

The rearrangement joins TRBV7-9 to TRBJ2-7; no reliable D call. Trimming removed 4 bases at V and 2 bases at J, with 18 bases between. Germline lookup yields CDR1 SEHNR and CDR2 FQNEAQ (reference sequence). This CDR3 has 16 amino acids. CDR3 coding DNA: TGTGCCAGCAGCTCCGGTGTCACGATGAGTCCCTACGAGCAGTACTTC. This sequence encodes CASSSGVTMSPYEQYF.

This clone was counted between two and nine times. The chain combines TRBV5-1 with TRBJ2-7, with 7 bases matching TRBD2. The V and J ends lost 0 bases and 6 bases, in that order; junction bases with no gene match: 9. CDR3 size: 15 residues. Per the germline V gene, CDR1 is SGHRS and CDR2 is YFSETQ. CDR3 region: CASSLEAGGGVEQYF. DNA for the CDR3: TGCGCCAGCAGCTTGGAGGCCGGGGGAGGGGTCGAGCAGTACTTC.

The chain links TRBV4-1 to TRBJ2-2; D might be TRBD2 (6 bases). The CDR3 totals 15 residues. CDR1 and CDR2 from the germline V gene are MGHRA and YSYEKL. V gave up 0 bases and J gave up 6 bases, with 11 bases separating them. The CDR3 coding sequence is TGCGCCAGCAGCCAAGATAGGTCGGGAGCCGGGGAGCTGTTTTTT. The encoded protein is CASSQDRSGAGELFF.

The chain links TRBV5-4 to TRBJ2-5; 14 bases are a match to TRBD2. The germline V gene encodes CDR1 SGHNT and CDR2 YYREEE (reference sequence). The CDR3 covers 19 residues. Germline trimming cut 4 bases from V and 5 bases from J; bases unmatched to any gene: 16. The CDR3 spells CASSLRIWTSGGMGETQYF. The CDR3 region has the DNA TGTGCCAGCAGCCTACGAATCTGGACTAGCGGGGGGATGGGTGAGACCCAGTACTTC.

The chain uses TRBV19 and TRBJ2-7; 7 nucleotides agree with TRBD1. CDR1 and CDR2 (germline): LNHDA, SQIVND (reference sequence). The CDR3 covers 15 residues. V gave up 4 bases and J gave up 3 bases; unmatched junction bases: 9. DNA for the CDR3: TGTGCCAGTAGTAGGGACAGCGTACCATACTACGAGCAGTACTTC. Encoded protein: CASSRDSVPYYEQYF.

V usage is TRBV19 and J usage is TRBJ1-2; TRBD1 matches 10 bases. CDR1 is LNHDA and CDR2 is SQIVND in the germline V gene (reference sequence). V was clipped by 3 bases and J by 3 bases; unmatched bases: 4. The CDR3 totals 15 residues. DNA of the CDR3: TGTGCCAGTAGTATGACAGGGGGCTTCGACTATGGCTACACCTTC. This translates into CASSMTGGFDYGYTF.

The chain uses TRBV14 and TRBJ1-6; the match to TRBD1 covers 8 bases. Germline CDR1 reads SGHDN; CDR2 reads FVKESK. The CDR3 loop spans 19 amino acids. J lost 6 bases, V lost 5 bases, and 18 bases had no gene match. The CDR3 spells CASSWTGLPGPGGNSPLHF. The CDR3 DNA follows: TGTGCCAGCAGCTGGACAGGGCTACCGGGACCTGGGGGTAATTCACCCCTCCACTTT.

The chain employs TRBV19 and TRBJ2-3; TRBD2 agrees at 11 bases. This CDR3 is built from 16 residues. Germline V gene lookup returns CDR1 LNHDA and CDR2 SQIVND (reference sequence). V shed 4 bases and J 3 bases; nucleotides not matched to a gene: 6. The CDR3 nucleotides read TGTGCCAGTAGTACTTCGACTAGCGGGGTTACAGATACGCAGTATTTT. Its translation is CASSTSTSGVTDTQYF.

A single count supports this clone. This rearrangement joins TRBV5-4 to TRBJ1-4; D gene uncertain. The CDR3 sequence is 15 residues long. CDR1 SGHNT and CDR2 YYREEE come from the germline V gene (reference sequence). V was pared by 5 bases and J by 0 bases, with 11 bases between. Here the CDR3 DNA reads TGTGCCAGCAGTCCTACGGGTGCAACTAATGAAAAACTGTTTTTT. Its translation is CASSPTGATNEKLFF. The variable domain in full, with the rest retrieved from reference TRBV5-4 and TRBJ1-4, is ETGVTQSPTHLIKTRGQQVTLRCSSQSGHNTVSWYQQALGQGPQFIFQYYREEENGRGNFPPRFSGLQFPNYSSELNVNALELDDSALYLCASSPTGATNEKLFFGSGTQLSVL.

CDR3 sequence (DNA): TGTGCCAGCAGCTTTACAGGGATAAAGGTTAACTATGGCTACACCTTC. The encoded protein is CASSFTGIKVNYGYTF. V and J are TRBV7-9 and TRBJ1-2; tentative D call: TRBD1 (6 bases). Per germline, CDR1 SEHNR and CDR2 FQNEAQ (reference sequence). This CDR3 has 16 residues. Trimming shortened V by 3 bases and J by 1 base, and 15 bases separated the two germline ends.

The gene calls are TRBV9 and TRBJ1-2; D uncertain. V shed 4 bases and J shed 5 bases, with 15 bases lying between them. There are 14 residues in the CDR3. Germline V gene sequence: CDR1 SGDLS, CDR2 YYNGEE. The CDR3 here is CASSFTTTGYGYTF. In DNA, the CDR3 is TGTGCCAGCAGCTTCACGACCACGGGGTATGGCTACACCTTC. The whole variable domain, filled in from reference TRBV9 and TRBJ1-2, reads DSGVTQTPKHLITATGQRVTLRCSPRSGDLSVYWYQQSLDQGLQFLIQYYNGEERAKGNILERFSAQQFPDLHSELNLSSLELGDSALYFCASSFTTTGYGYTFGSGTRLTVV.

The V and J genes are TRBV19 and TRBJ1-1, with unresolved D. The CDR3 extends over 15 amino acids. V was pared by 0 bases and J by 4 bases, with 12 bases between. Germline loops: CDR1 LNHDA, CDR2 SQIVND (reference sequence). The CDR3: CASSIDHGVTTEAFF. The CDR3 bases are TGTGCCAGTAGTATAGATCACGGGGTGACCACTGAAGCTTTCTTT.

The V call is TRBV12-5, the J call TRBJ1-5, with 9 nucleotides matching TRBD1. The CDR3 runs 19 residues. The trim removed 0 bases at V and 7 bases at J, leaving 16 bases unmatched. Germline lookup yields CDR1 LGHNT and CDR2 FRNRAP. This CDR3 is CASGLVLKSETGGRQPQHF. CDR3 coding DNA: TGTGCTAGTGGTTTGGTGCTAAAGAGTGAGACAGGGGGTAGACAGCCCCAGCATTTT.

This clone showed up just a few times. The V and J genes are TRBV18 and TRBJ1-5; 7 bases align to TRBD1. The CDR3 consists of 14 residues. Per the germline V gene, CDR1 is KGHSH and CDR2 is LQKENI. The junction had 5 bases not matched to a gene; V was cut back by 1 base and J by 8 bases. The CDR3 nucleotides are TGTGCCAGCTCACCACGACAGGGATTAAAGCCCCAGCATTTT. It yields the protein CASSPRQGLKPQHF. Full variable domain (rest looked up from reference TRBV18 and TRBJ1-5): NAGVMQNPRHLVRRRGQEARLRCSPMKGHSHVYWYRQLPEEGLKFMVYLQKENIIDESGMPKERFSAEFPKEGPSILRIQQVVRGDSAAYFCASSPRQGLKPQHFGDGTRLSIL.

The rearrangement uses TRBV5-1 and TRBJ1-3, with D tentatively TRBD1 (5 bases). V was shortened by 4 bases and J by 7 bases, with 12 bases between the two germline ends. Germline CDR1 SGHRS, CDR2 YFSETQ. This CDR3 comprises 13 residues. The CDR3 sequence is CASSPGLGNTIYF. The CDR3 DNA is TGCGCCAGCAGCCCAGGGCTGGGGAACACCATATATTTT.

DNA for the CDR3: TGTGCCAGCAGCATGACACGACAGGCCACCGGGGAGCTGTTTTTT. It codes for CASSMTRQATGELFF. The chain combines TRBV9 with TRBJ2-2; perhaps TRBD1 as D (6 bases). Per germline, CDR1 SGDLS and CDR2 YYNGEE. V shed 4 bases and J shed 4 bases, with 14 bases lying between them. The CDR3 is 15 amino acids.

The rearrangement links TRBV7-2 to TRBJ2-1; the match to TRBD2 covers 8 bases. The V and J ends lost 1 base and 5 bases, in that order; junction bases with no gene match: 10. CDR1 and CDR2 from the germline V gene are SGHTA and FQGNSA. The length of the CDR3 is 17 residues. Written as DNA, the CDR3 is TGTGCCAGCAGCTTAGTGCCCGGGAGCGGGGGCAACAATGAGCAGTTCTTC. Amino acids: CASSLVPGSGGNNEQFF.

This chain connects TRBV9 to TRBJ1-2; 7 bases are a match to TRBD1. The CDR3 consists of 18 residues. CDR1 and CDR2 (germline): SGDLS, YYNGEE. Trimming cost V 0 bases and J 1 base; bases outside gene matches: 12. CDR3 loop: CASSVEGGAYPINYGYTF. The DNA for the CDR3 is TGTGCCAGCAGCGTAGAAGGGGGCGCCTACCCCATTAACTATGGCTACACCTTC.

This clone came up once. The J gene is TRBJ2-2, the V gene TRBV4-3, with D perhaps matching TRBD1 (6 bases). The CDR3 has 15 residues. Per the germline V gene, CDR1 is LGHNA and CDR2 is YSLEER. V lost 0 bases, J lost 1 base, and 6 bases lay in between. CDR3 sequence (DNA): TGCGCCAGCAGCCAAGACAGGGGGAACACCGGGGAGCTGTTTTTT. Translating it yields CASSQDRGNTGELFF.

CDR3 in amino acids: CASSGGGGPIDTQYF. Written as DNA, the CDR3 is TGTGCCAGCAGCGGGGGCGGGGGGCCGATAGATACGCAGTATTTT. The chain joins TRBV25-1 to TRBJ2-3; TRBD2 matches at 8 bases. The CDR3 runs to 15 residues. Losses at the gene ends were 6 bases for V and 5 bases for J; bases not matched to a gene: 10. Germline values: CDR1 MGHDK, CDR2 SYGVNS.

This sequence joins TRBV5-1 and TRBJ2-3; D perhaps matches TRBD1 (6 bases). The germline CDR1 and CDR2 sequences are SGHRS and YFSETQ. The CDR3 loop spans 14 amino acids. V was pared by 6 bases and J by 5 bases, with 16 bases between. The CDR3 protein is CASTPGDRVDTQYF. DNA for the CDR3: TGCGCCAGCACCCCAGGGGACCGGGTAGATACGCAGTATTTT. Together with reference TRBV5-1 and TRBJ2-3, the CDR3 gives the full variable domain: KAGVTQTPRYLIKTRGQQVTLSCSPISGHRSVSWYQQTPGQGLQFLFEYFSETQRNKGNFPGRFSGRQFSNSRSEMNVSTLELGDSALYLCASTPGDRVDTQYFGPGTRLTVL.

The chain employs TRBV10-3 and TRBJ1-2; 12 nucleotides align to TRBD1. V shed 6 bases and J 4 bases; nucleotides not matched to a gene: 6. The CDR3 is 15 amino acids. The V gene's germline CDR1 is ENHRY and CDR2 SYGVKD. In DNA, the CDR3 is TGTGCCATCAGCGAGGGACAGGGGGCCTTCTATGGCTACACCTTC. Translated, it gives CAISEGQGAFYGYTF.

The rearrangement joins TRBV6-5 to TRBJ1-3; D ambiguous. The CDR3 is made up of 13 amino acids. Germline-derived CDR1 and CDR2 are MNHEY and SVGAGI. V dropped 8 bases and J dropped 2 bases, with 10 bases sitting between them. Written as DNA, the CDR3 is TGTGCCAGCCGACCGGGAGCTGGAAACACCATATATTTT. Translation gives CASRPGAGNTIYF.

V is TRBV5-6 and J is TRBJ1-1; D is undetermined. V lost 2 bases and J lost 2, with 10 bases in between. The CDR3 contains 14 residues. Looked up from germline, CDR1 is SGHDT and CDR2 is YYEEEE. The CDR3 protein is CASSLSSGNTEAFF. The CDR3 DNA sequence: TGTGCCAGCAGCTTATCGTCAGGTAACACTGAAGCTTTCTTT. The entire variable domain, with the rest obtained from reference TRBV5-6 and TRBJ1-1, is as follows: DAGVTQSPTHLIKTRGQQVTLRCSPKSGHDTVSWYQQALGQGPQFIFQYYEEEERQRGNFPDRFSGHQFPNYSSELNVNALLLGDSALYLCASSLSSGNTEAFFGQGTRLTVV.

The chain combines TRBV7-8 with TRBJ1-2, with TRBD1 matching over 7 bases. The CDR3 has 14 amino acids. Germline V gene data show CDR1 as SGHVS and CDR2 as FQNEAQ. Losses at the gene ends were 1 base for V and 5 bases for J; bases not matched to a gene: 4. The chain's CDR3 is CASSLEQGYYGYTF. DNA of the CDR3: TGTGCCAGCAGCTTAGAACAGGGGTATTATGGCTACACCTTC.

In this sample, this clone turned up once. The chain joins TRBV29-1 to TRBJ1-2; TRBD1 aligns across 7 bases. Trimming removed 6 bases from V and 2 bases from J; junction bases left unmatched: 9. There are 14 residues in the CDR3. Germline V gene sequence: CDR1 SQVTM, CDR2 ANQGSEA. CDR3 sequence (DNA): TGCAGCGTCGAACCAATGGGACAGAACTATGGCTACACCTTC. Translated, it gives CSVEPMGQNYGYTF.